Below, 32 T cell receptor beta chains from the same sample are listed, as sequenced in a study of OX40 agonist ivuxolimab in advanced cancers. The repertoire was sequenced with immunoSEQ multiplex PCR; TCRdb's copy has only in-frame clones and lacks some. The repertoire holds approximately 65,000 clones, with about 89% as singletons. The sequencing used CD4+ or CD8+ T cells sorted from blood, collected in a trial of the OX40 agonist ivuxolimab. The source of these receptors is an adult with an advanced solid tumor such as melanoma, head and neck, liver or kidney cancer.

This chain joins TRBV27 and TRBJ1-5; 7 bases are a match to TRBD1. The CDR3 runs to 15 residues. Trimming took 6 bases from V and 2 from J; bases not matched to a gene: 7. Germline CDR1 MNHEY, CDR2 SMNVEV (reference sequence). In DNA, the CDR3 is TGTGCCAGCAGCTACAGGGGCCTGGGCAATCAGCCCCAGCATTTT. This gives the protein CASSYRGLGNQPQHF.

This chain joins TRBV30 and TRBJ1-3, with D unclear. Trimming took off 2 bases at V and 0 bases at J, with 11 bases between the two ends. The length of the CDR3 is 15 residues. Looked up from germline, CDR1 is GTSNPN and CDR2 is SVGIG (reference sequence). CDR3 protein: CAWSKRHNSGNTIYF. CDR3 DNA sequence: TGTGCCTGGAGTAAACGACACAACTCTGGAAACACCATATATTTT. Full variable domain (outside the CDR3, taken from reference TRBV30 and TRBJ1-3): SQTIHQWPATLVQPVGSPLSLECTVEGTSNPNLYWYRQAAGRGLQLLFYSVGIGQISSEVPQNLSASRPQDRQFILSSKKLLLSDSGFYLCAWSKRHNSGNTIYFGEGSWLTVV.

The chain recombines TRBV29-1 with TRBJ1-1, with D perhaps matching TRBD1 (5 bases). The ends were cut back, 3 bases at V and 10 bases at J, with 12 bases in the middle. The CDR3 length is 11 residues. The germline gives CDR1 SQVTM, CDR2 ANQGSEA. The CDR3 sequence: CSVDLGLRAFF. In nucleotides, the CDR3 is TGCAGCGTTGATCTGGGACTGAGAGCTTTCTTT. The whole variable domain, remainder taken from reference TRBV29-1 and TRBJ1-1, is SAVISQKPSRDICQRGTSLTIQCQVDSQVTMMFWYRQQPGQSLTLIATANQGSEATYESGFVIDKFPISRPNLTFSTLTVSNMSPEDSSIYLCSVDLGLRAFFGQGTRLTVV.

This rearrangement joins TRBV4-3 to TRBJ2-3; D may be TRBD1 or TRBD2 (5 bases each). Deletions cut 0 bases from V and 0 bases from J, with 16 bases between. The CDR3 length is 18 residues. Germline lookup yields CDR1 LGHNA and CDR2 YSLEER. The CDR3 bases are TGCGCCAGCAGCCAAGATCCGTCAGGGACCTCGAGCACAGATACGCAGTATTTT. Residues: CASSQDPSGTSSTDTQYF.

The V gene is TRBV28, the J gene TRBJ2-2, with D unresolved. V dropped 8 bases and J dropped 4 bases, with 14 bases sitting between them. Germline CDR1 is MDHEN and CDR2 is SYDVKM. The CDR3 is 14 residues long. The CDR3 DNA is TGTGCCAGCGGTGGGAACTGGCGCACCGGGGAGCTGTTTTTT. Protein product: CASGGNWRTGELFF.

V gene TRBV7-2 combines with J gene TRBJ2-3; no definite D call. CDR3 size: 13 residues. The V end was cut by 5 bases, the J end by 4 bases, with 10 bases between. CDR1 is SGHTA, CDR2 FQGNSA, per germline. The CDR3 region is CASSPQVADTQYF. CDR3 coding DNA: TGTGCCAGCAGCCCCCAAGTTGCAGATACGCAGTATTTT. Complete variable domain (other parts from reference TRBV7-2 and TRBJ2-3): GAGVSQSPSNKVTEKGKDVELRCDPISGHTALYWYRQSLGQGLEFLIYFQGNSAPDKSGLPSDRFSAERTGGSVSTLTIQRTQQEDSAVYLCASSPQVADTQYFGPGTRLTVL.

J is TRBJ2-5 and V is TRBV7-9; no firm D call. The CDR3 has 14 residues. V was pared by 5 bases and J by 1 base, with 11 bases between. Germline V gene lookup returns CDR1 SEHNR and CDR2 FQNEAQ (reference sequence). DNA for the CDR3: TGTGCCAGCAGCCAACAGAGTTCCCAAGAGACCCAGTACTTC. It is translated as CASSQQSSQETQYF.

This chain joins TRBV7-9 and TRBJ2-1, with TRBD2 matching 11 bases. CDR3 length: 18 amino acids. Germline V gene data show CDR1 as SEHNR and CDR2 as FQNEAQ (reference sequence). Trimming cost V 3 bases and J 7 bases; bases outside gene matches: 14. This CDR3 reads CASSFPLRLAGYRNEQFF. CDR3 nucleotide sequence: TGTGCCAGCAGCTTCCCCTTAAGACTAGCGGGATATAGAAATGAGCAGTTCTTC.

This sequence joins TRBV18 and TRBJ2-2; 7 bases align to TRBD1. This CDR3 is built from 15 residues. Trimming cost V 1 base and J 6 bases; bases outside gene matches: 5. Germline V gene lookup returns CDR1 KGHSH and CDR2 LQKENI. The CDR3 coding sequence is TGTGCCAGCTCACCACGCACAGGGGATCCCGGGGAGCTGTTTTTT. Amino acids: CASSPRTGDPGELFF.

The CDR3 here is CASSEFRGGNTIYF. In DNA form, the CDR3 reads TGTGCCAGCAGTGAATTTAGAGGAGGAAACACCATATATTTT. The rearrangement uses TRBV25-1 and TRBJ1-3; unclear D gene. The germline CDR1 and CDR2 sequences are MGHDK and SYGVNS. The V gene lost 1 base and the J gene lost 4 bases, with 8 bases spanning the gap. The CDR3 runs 14 residues.

This rearrangement joins TRBV19 to TRBJ2-5, with a tentative D call TRBD1 (5 bases). CDR3 size: 13 residues. Germline V gene sequence: CDR1 LNHDA, CDR2 SQIVND (reference sequence). V was cut by 7 bases and J by 5 bases, with 14 bases left in between. In nucleotides, the CDR3 is TGTGCCAGTACCGGACACCAAACGGAGACCCAGTACTTC. Translated: CASTGHQTETQYF.

The rearrangement uses TRBV7-9 and TRBJ1-1; D uncertain. The CDR3 extends over 13 amino acids. V lost 1 base to trimming and J lost 6 bases, with 9 bases between them. Per germline, CDR1 SEHNR and CDR2 FQNEAQ (reference sequence). CDR3 protein: CASSLDFISEAFF. CDR3 coding DNA: TGTGCCAGCAGCTTAGATTTTATCTCTGAAGCTTTCTTT. The full variable domain, rest sourced from reference TRBV7-9 and TRBJ1-1, is DTGVSQNPRHKITKRGQNVTFRCDPISEHNRLYWYRQTLGQGPEFLTYFQNEAQLEKSRLLSDRFSAERPKGSFSTLEIQRTEQGDSAMYLCASSLDFISEAFFGQGTRLTVV.

This clone was seen once. The chain couples TRBV28 to TRBJ1-2; D call uncertain. The CDR3 is 15 amino acids. V gave up 6 bases and J gave up 4 bases, with 18 bases separating them. Germline V lookup: CDR1 MDHEN, CDR2 SYDVKM. CDR3 in amino acids: CASRYSDGSLYGYTF. The CDR3 nucleotides are TGTGCCAGCAGATACTCCGACGGGTCCCTCTATGGCTACACCTTC.

The chain employs TRBV9 and TRBJ2-3, with 10 nucleotides matching TRBD2. In germline, CDR1 is SGDLS, CDR2 YYNGEE. V lost 4 bases to trimming and J lost 2 bases; unmatched junction nucleotides: 7. There are 16 residues in the CDR3. The CDR3 coding sequence is TGTGCCAGCAGCTTCCCTAGCGGGAGAGTCACAGATACGCAGTATTTT. Protein product: CASSFPSGRVTDTQYF.

V is TRBV23-1 and J is TRBJ2-7; 8 nucleotides agree with TRBD1. TRBV23-1 is treated as an ORF (open reading frame) with a function not yet certain. J lost 5 bases, V lost 7 bases, and 13 bases had no gene match. The CDR3 loop spans 15 amino acids. CDR3 coding DNA: TGCGCCAGCACTCACAGGGGGGCGAGACGGAACGAGCAGTACTTC. Encoded protein: CASTHRGARRNEQYF.

The J gene is TRBJ2-5, the V gene TRBV15; D call uncertain. V gave up 2 bases and J gave up 1 base, with 11 bases separating them. The V gene's germline CDR1 is LNHNV and CDR2 YYDKDF (reference sequence). The CDR3 length is 15 residues. DNA for the CDR3: TGTGCCACCAGCAGATTCTATCCTTTCCAAGAGACCCAGTACTTC. Translation gives CATSRFYPFQETQYF.

The chain is built from TRBV20-1 and TRBJ2-7; D is perhaps TRBD1 (6 bases). The CDR3 consists of 11 residues. Germline V gene data show CDR1 as DFQATT and CDR2 as SNEGSKA (reference sequence). Trimming took off 8 bases at V and 5 bases at J, with 13 bases between the two ends. The CDR3: CSKTKGDEQYF. For the CDR3, the DNA is TGCAGTAAAACCAAGGGGGACGAGCAGTACTTC.

This chain connects TRBV6-1 to TRBJ2-7, with 15 bases matching TRBD2. CDR3 length: 17 amino acids. The J segment lost 2 bases and the V segment lost 3 bases, leaving 5 bases of the junction unmatched. Germline CDR1 reads MNHNS; CDR2 reads SASEGT. CDR3 in amino acids: CASSDFGTSGRPYEQYF. CDR3 sequence (DNA): TGTGCCAGCAGTGATTTTGGGACTAGCGGGAGGCCCTACGAGCAGTACTTC.

The chain joins TRBV5-6 to TRBJ2-5; D not certain. From germline, CDR1 is SGHDT and CDR2 YYEEEE. Trimming pared 0 bases from V and 2 bases from J, leaving 5 bases between. The CDR3 extends over 13 amino acids. DNA of the CDR3: TGTGCCAGCAGCTTGGGTAGGCAAGAGACCCAGTACTTC. As protein: CASSLGRQETQYF. Using reference TRBV5-6 and TRBJ2-5 for the parts outside the CDR3, the full variable domain is DAGVTQSPTHLIKTRGQQVTLRCSPKSGHDTVSWYQQALGQGPQFIFQYYEEEERQRGNFPDRFSGHQFPNYSSELNVNALLLGDSALYLCASSLGRQETQYFGPGTRLLVL.

The chain uses TRBV29-1 and TRBJ2-7; D gene uncertain. The ends were cut back, 6 bases at V and 2 bases at J, with 11 bases in the middle. Germline CDR1 reads SQVTM; CDR2 reads ANQGSEA. The CDR3 runs 12 residues. The CDR3 loop reads CSVPGPTYEQYF. As DNA, the CDR3 is TGCAGCGTGCCGGGCCCTACCTACGAGCAGTACTTC.

This clone occurred a few times. The chain employs TRBV20-1 and TRBJ2-3; 7 bases line up with TRBD2. V dropped 5 bases and J dropped 5; count of bases not matched to a gene: 1. The CDR3 sequence is 11 residues long. In germline, CDR1 is DFQATT, CDR2 SNEGSKA (reference sequence). This CDR3 is CSAGGGDTQYF. The CDR3 nucleotides are TGCAGTGCTGGGGGGGGAGATACGCAGTATTTT.

The V call is TRBV6-5, the J call TRBJ1-4; a possible D gene is TRBD1 (5 bases). Germline CDR1 MNHEY, CDR2 SVGAGI. With 6 bases removed from V and 6 bases from J, the gap between germline ends came to 11 bases. This CDR3 has 13 residues. The CDR3 DNA reads as TGTGCCAGCAGGGATGGGACGGATGAAAAACTGTTTTTT. Translation: CASRDGTDEKLFF.

The chain is built from TRBV10-1 and TRBJ2-3, with D maybe TRBD2 (6 bases). This CDR3 contains 15 residues. The ends were cut back, 5 bases at V and 3 bases at J, with 15 bases in the middle. CDR1 and CDR2 (germline): WNHNN, SYGVQD (reference sequence). CDR3 DNA: TGCGCCAGCAGTAACCAAGCGGGTGGTACAGATACGCAGTATTTT. It is translated as CASSNQAGGTDTQYF.

The gene calls are TRBV5-1 and TRBJ2-2; TRBD2 matches 9 bases. The germline CDR1 and CDR2 sequences are SGHRS and YFSETQ. The CDR3 has 16 residues. The V segment lost 2 bases and the J segment 3 bases; nucleotides outside the gene matches: 5. This CDR3 reads CASSFRSGSDTGELFF. The CDR3 nucleotides read TGCGCCAGCAGCTTTCGTAGCGGGAGCGACACCGGGGAGCTGTTTTTT.

This clone was seen a few times. The chain has TRBV9 and TRBJ1-1; D unclear. In germline, CDR1 is SGDLS, CDR2 YYNGEE. The CDR3 length is 14 residues. V was trimmed by 1 base and J by 4 bases, leaving 11 bases between them. The CDR3 region has the DNA TGTGCCAGCAGCGTACTACCGGTCGGCACTGAAGCTTTCTTT. Protein sequence: CASSVLPVGTEAFF.

This clone appeared once. The V call is TRBV5-1, the J call TRBJ2-7; TRBD2 agrees at 11 bases. Trimming at V came to 6 bases and at J to 2 bases, leaving 10 bases not matched to a gene. Germline CDR1 reads SGHRS; CDR2 reads YFSETQ. This CDR3 has 16 amino acids. Here the CDR3 DNA reads TGCGCCAGCACCCTGGAGGGGACTAGCGGAACCTACGAGCAGTACTTC. This translates into CASTLEGTSGTYEQYF.

The chain is built from TRBV28 and TRBJ2-2; 8 bases map to TRBD1. With 3 bases clipped from V and 7 bases from J, the junction kept 16 bases outside the gene matches. CDR1 is MDHEN and CDR2 is SYDVKM in the germline V gene. The length of the CDR3 is 18 residues. DNA for the CDR3: TGTGCCAGCAGTTTTCGACAGGGGCACCGCTCACGGGGCGGGGAGCTGTTTTTT. This sequence encodes CASSFRQGHRSRGGELFF.

The chain recombines TRBV18 with TRBJ1-3; D gene uncertain. With 3 bases removed from V and 3 bases from J, the gap between germline ends came to 6 bases. The germline V gene has CDR1 KGHSH and CDR2 LQKENI. There are 13 residues in the CDR3. The CDR3 sequence: CASSPNSGNTIYF. For the CDR3, the DNA is TGTGCCAGCTCACCGAACAGTGGAAACACCATATATTTT.

This clone has a handful of counts. The chain joins TRBV19 to TRBJ2-5; possibly TRBD1 or TRBD2 for D (6 bases each). Germline V gives CDR1 LNHDA, CDR2 SQIVND (reference sequence). The CDR3 covers 14 residues. Trimming stripped 1 base from V and 7 bases from J, with 13 bases between. The CDR3 DNA is TGTGCCAGTAGTATAGGAGGGGGGCAGAGGACCCAGTACTTC. Amino acid sequence: CASSIGGGQRTQYF.

This chain joins TRBV5-8 and TRBJ1-5; a weak D match, TRBD1 (6 bases). Germline CDR1 SGHTS, CDR2 YDEGEE. The CDR3 has 14 residues. Trimming removed 5 bases from V and 5 bases from J, with 14 bases in between. The CDR3 is CASSPGTPYQPQHF. CDR3 DNA sequence: TGTGCCAGCAGTCCCGGGACACCATATCAGCCCCAGCATTTT.

The chain recombines TRBV5-1 with TRBJ2-5, with a tentative D call TRBD2 (6 bases). This CDR3 region has 14 residues. Germline CDR1 SGHRS, CDR2 YFSETQ. Trimming shortened V by 6 bases and J by 5 bases, and 17 bases separated the two germline ends. Written as DNA, the CDR3 is TGCGCCAGCACTTACAGGCCCGCGGGGGAGACCCAGTACTTC. Residues: CASTYRPAGETQYF.

The genes are TRBV5-6 and TRBJ2-1, with TRBD1 as a possible D gene (6 bases). The germline V gene encodes CDR1 SGHDT and CDR2 YYEEEE. V lost 3 bases to trimming and J lost 6 bases, with 16 bases between them. The CDR3 runs 15 residues. Here the CDR3 reads CASSWTRTEFNEQFF. The CDR3 bases are TGTGCCAGCAGCTGGACCAGGACAGAGTTCAATGAGCAGTTCTTC.